These 32 T cell receptor beta chains were all obtained from the same sample, sequenced in a study of cytomegalovirus exposure and HLA in healthy donors. The protocol was immunoSEQ multiplex PCR, while the TCRdb copy is restricted to in-frame clones and leaves out a portion. This repertoire shows 65,000 to 80,000 clones, approximately 94% found once; its top ten account for 1.9%. Sequences were obtained from PBMCs. Every receptor here comes from a woman in her late teens or twenties in good health and CMV-seropositive.

The J gene is TRBJ1-5, the V gene TRBV2; TRBD1 matches 9 bases. The CDR3 is 14 residues long. Per germline, CDR1 SNHLY and CDR2 FYNNEI. V dropped 6 bases and J dropped 7; count of bases not matched to a gene: 7. CDR3 protein: CASRGQGPGQPQHF. The CDR3 bases are TGTGCCAGCAGGGGACAGGGCCCGGGGCAGCCCCAGCATTTT.

The gene calls are TRBV5-1 and TRBJ2-5; 8 bases agree with TRBD2. J gave up 0 bases and V 2 bases, and 6 bases lay outside the gene matches. This CDR3 has 16 amino acids. Per the germline V gene, CDR1 is SGHRS and CDR2 is YFSETQ. The CDR3 DNA is TGCGCCAGCAGCTTAATGGTAGCGGGATACCAAGAGACCCAGTACTTC. Protein: CASSLMVAGYQETQYF.

The J gene is TRBJ1-2, the V gene TRBV30; 7 bases map to TRBD1. Germline trimming cut 5 bases from V and 5 bases from J; bases unmatched to any gene: 8. The length of the CDR3 is 13 residues. Germline V CDR1 and CDR2: GTSNPN, SVGIG (reference sequence). The CDR3 DNA follows: TGTGCCTGGTCGAAAAGGGGGCGGTATGGCTACACCTTC. It translates to CAWSKRGRYGYTF.

The chain is built from TRBV5-1 and TRBJ1-3; D is undetermined. Germline CDR1 is SGHRS and CDR2 is YFSETQ. The V end was cut by 0 bases, the J end by 4 bases, with 8 bases between. This CDR3 is 14 amino acids long. The CDR3 loop reads CASSLAGYGNTIYF. The CDR3 DNA follows: TGCGCCAGCAGCTTGGCCGGGTACGGAAACACCATATATTTT.

The rearrangement uses TRBV6-4 and TRBJ2-1; no reliable D call. From germline, CDR1 is MRHNA and CDR2 SNTAGT. This CDR3 has 13 amino acids. The V end was cut by 8 bases, the J end by 2 bases, with 10 bases between. The CDR3: CASSQTPYNEQFF. In nucleotides, the CDR3 is TGTGCCAGCTCGCAGACACCCTACAATGAGCAGTTCTTC.

The chain joins TRBV7-6 to TRBJ1-4; D gene uncertain. Looked up from germline, CDR1 is SGHVS and CDR2 is FNYEAQ. The CDR3 contains 15 residues. V dropped 5 bases and J dropped 6 bases, with 16 bases sitting between them. CDR3 in DNA: TGTGCCAGCAGCCCCTTTCGGCGGGAGTATGAAAAACTGTTTTTT. Protein: CASSPFRREYEKLFF. The full variable domain, its missing parts supplied by reference TRBV7-6 and TRBJ1-4, is GAGVSQSPRYKVTKRGQDVALRCDPISGHVSLYWYRQALGQGPEFLTYFNYEAQQDKSGLPNDRFSAERPEGSISTLTIQRTEQRDSAMYRCASSPFRREYEKLFFGSGTQLSVL.

The J gene is TRBJ2-1, the V gene TRBV21-1; the table's TRBD1 call for D was not verified on the DNA. TRBV21-1 is noted as a pseudogene. This CDR3 is built from 17 residues. As DNA, the CDR3 is TGTGCCAGCAGCAAAGGCCCGGACAGGAGAGTTAACAATGAGCAGTTCTTC. This gives the protein CASSKGPDRRVNNEQFF.

The V and J genes are TRBV18 and TRBJ2-7; D might be TRBD2 (7 bases). In germline, CDR1 is KGHSH, CDR2 LQKENI. The CDR3 is 16 amino acids. V lost 2 bases and J lost 4, with 18 bases in between. The chain's CDR3 is CASSPVRGRASYEQYF. The CDR3 region has the DNA TGTGCCAGCTCACCAGTTAGGGGGAGGGCCTCTTACGAGCAGTACTTC.

The chain's CDR3 is CASSLETQYF. The DNA of the CDR3 is TGTGCCAGCAGCCTAGAGACCCAGTACTTC. The rearrangement uses TRBV7-6 and TRBJ2-5, with D hard to call. Germline V CDR1 and CDR2: SGHVS, FNYEAQ. CDR3 length: 10 amino acids. The V end lost 5 bases, the J end lost 4 bases, and 2 bases lay between the germline ends. Variable domain in full (rest from reference TRBV7-6 and TRBJ2-5): GAGVSQSPRYKVTKRGQDVALRCDPISGHVSLYWYRQALGQGPEFLTYFNYEAQQDKSGLPNDRFSAERPEGSISTLTIQRTEQRDSAMYRCASSLETQYFGPGTRLLVL.

The chain links TRBV7-6 to TRBJ2-1; TRBD2 matches at 8 bases. The J segment lost 6 bases and the V segment lost 9 bases, leaving 7 bases of the junction unmatched. Germline V gene lookup returns CDR1 SGHVS and CDR2 FNYEAQ. This CDR3 has 13 residues. The CDR3 loop is CASLGGGGNEQFF. CDR3 DNA: TGTGCCAGTCTCGGGGGGGGAGGCAATGAGCAGTTCTTC.

The chain couples TRBV5-3 to TRBJ1-2; no clear D gene. TRBV5-3 qualifies as an ORF whose function is uncertain. The length of the CDR3 is 13 residues. The V end was cut by 5 bases, the J end by 1 base, with 9 bases between. The CDR3 is CARRCEDNYGYTF. The CDR3 DNA sequence: TGTGCCAGAAGGTGCGAGGATAACTATGGCTACACCTTC.

The chain couples TRBV9 to TRBJ2-5; D gene uncertain. Trimming took off 0 bases at V and 5 bases at J, with 20 bases between the two ends. Germline CDR1 and CDR2: SGDLS and YYNGEE. This CDR3 spans 17 amino acids. The CDR3 region has the DNA TGTGCCAGCAGCGTAGGTTTGGGCCTCGGATCTCAGGAGACCCAGTACTTC. Translating gives CASSVGLGLGSQETQYF.

The rearrangement links TRBV6-5 to TRBJ1-2, with TRBD1 matching over 9 bases. The CDR3 runs to 14 residues. Per germline, CDR1 MNHEY and CDR2 SVGAGI. J lost 8 bases, V lost 4 bases, and 8 bases had no gene match. The CDR3 region is CASSLVGTGKGYTF. The CDR3 region has the DNA TGTGCCAGCAGTTTGGTCGGGACAGGGAAGGGCTACACCTTC.

This clone occurred once. The V call is TRBV30, the J call TRBJ2-3, with 9 bases lining up with TRBD2. Germline V gene sequence: CDR1 GTSNPN, CDR2 SVGIG (reference sequence). V lost 0 bases and J lost 4; bases outside the gene matches: 5. The CDR3 is 15 residues long. The CDR3 sequence: CAWSVASGISDTQYF. DNA of the CDR3: TGTGCCTGGAGTGTGGCTAGCGGGATTTCAGATACGCAGTATTTT.

The chain is built from TRBV9 and TRBJ2-1, with 8 bases identical to TRBD2. CDR1 SGDLS and CDR2 YYNGEE come from the germline V gene. The CDR3 has 17 residues. The V and J ends lost 3 bases and 7 bases, in that order; junction bases with no gene match: 15. The CDR3 DNA follows: TGTGCCAGCAGCGATCCCCTAGGGGCGGGAGGAGGGAATGAGCAGTTCTTC. As protein: CASSDPLGAGGGNEQFF.

The chain employs TRBV11-3 and TRBJ2-1, with D tentatively TRBD1 (6 bases). In germline, CDR1 is SGHNT, CDR2 YENEEA. The CDR3 runs 13 residues. Trimming cost V 5 bases and J 4 bases, with 9 bases left between them. The CDR3 reads CASSPDRYNEQFF. DNA of the CDR3: TGTGCCAGCAGCCCCGACAGGTACAATGAGCAGTTCTTC. The full variable domain, completed using reference TRBV11-3 and TRBJ2-1, is EAGVVQSPRYKIIEKKQPVAFWCNPISGHNTLYWYLQNLGQGPELLIRYENEEAVDDSQLPKDRFSAERLKGVDSTLKIQPAELGDSAVYLCASSPDRYNEQFFGPGTRLTVL.

This clone was recorded a few times. J is TRBJ2-7 and V is TRBV15; tentative D call: TRBD1 (6 bases). Germline lookup yields CDR1 LNHNV and CDR2 YYDKDF (reference sequence). The CDR3 consists of 16 residues. Trimming left V 3 bases short and J 4 bases short, with 19 bases between. CDR3 DNA sequence: TGTGCCACCAGCAGCAGAAGGGGGAGAGACCCTTACGAGCAGTACTTC. Amino acid sequence: CATSSRRGRDPYEQYF. The full variable domain, with the rest looked up from reference TRBV15 and TRBJ2-7, is DAMVIQNPRYQVTQFGKPVTLSCSQTLNHNVMYWYQQKSSQAPKLLFHYYDKDFNNEADTPDNFQSRRPNTSFCFLDIRSPGLGDTAMYLCATSSRRGRDPYEQYFGPGTRLTVT.

This clone was seen only once. The chain has TRBV2 and TRBJ2-1, with 10 bases aligning to TRBD2. Germline-derived CDR1 and CDR2 are SNHLY and FYNNEI. V dropped 7 bases and J dropped 4; count of bases not matched to a gene: 4. The CDR3 contains 14 residues. The CDR3 sequence is CASIPAGGYNEQFF. The CDR3 DNA follows: TGTGCCAGCATACCAGCGGGGGGGTACAATGAGCAGTTCTTC.

The rearrangement joins TRBV5-1 to TRBJ1-1; TRBD1 matches 11 bases. The CDR3 length is 17 residues. Germline V CDR1 and CDR2: SGHRS, YFSETQ. The V segment lost 9 bases and the J segment 3 bases; nucleotides outside the gene matches: 16. The CDR3 sequence: CATRSELGTGGYTEAFF. CDR3 DNA: TGCGCCACCAGGAGTGAGCTGGGGACAGGGGGGTACACTGAAGCTTTCTTT.

This chain connects TRBV2 to TRBJ2-2; TRBD1 aligns across 11 bases. This CDR3 is 16 amino acids long. Germline V gene lookup returns CDR1 SNHLY and CDR2 FYNNEI. The junction had 8 bases not matched to a gene; V was cut back by 7 bases and J by 4 bases. DNA for the CDR3: TGTGCCAGCATCCTAGGGGGGACAGGGGGCACCGGGGAGCTGTTTTTT. Amino acids: CASILGGTGGTGELFF.

The CDR3 reads CAWSAKLLNTEAFF. The CDR3 DNA reads TGTGCCTGGAGCGCCAAGCTTCTGAACACTGAAGCTTTCTTT. V usage is TRBV30 and J usage is TRBJ1-1; no reliable D call. CDR3 size: 14 residues. CDR1 and CDR2 from the germline V gene are GTSNPN and SVGIG (reference sequence). V was clipped by 3 bases and J by 0 bases, with 11 bases between them. The variable domain in full, completed from reference TRBV30 and TRBJ1-1, reads SQTIHQWPATLVQPVGSPLSLECTVEGTSNPNLYWYRQAAGRGLQLLFYSVGIGQISSEVPQNLSASRPQDRQFILSSKKLLLSDSGFYLCAWSAKLLNTEAFFGQGTRLTVV.

The V gene is TRBV2, the J gene TRBJ2-4; 10 bases fit TRBD1. Germline V CDR1 and CDR2: SNHLY, FYNNEI. V shed 7 bases and J 3 bases; nucleotides not matched to a gene: 9. CDR3 length equals 16 residues. The CDR3 DNA follows: TGTGCCAGCACCCGAGGAGGACAGGGGGGCAAAAACATTCAGTACTTC. It codes for CASTRGGQGGKNIQYF. Full variable domain (missing parts from reference TRBV2 and TRBJ2-4): EPEVTQTPSHQVTQMGQEVILRCVPISNHLYFYWYRQILGQKVEFLVSFYNNEISEKSEIFDDQFSVERPDGSNFTLKIRSTKLEDSAMYFCASTRGGQGGKNIQYFGAGTRLSVL.

This chain links TRBV10-3 with TRBJ2-6, with TRBD2 as a possible D gene (7 bases). CDR1 and CDR2 from the germline V gene are ENHRY and SYGVKD. The CDR3 spans 16 residues. Between the trimmed V and J ends, which lost 3 bases and 0 bases, there was a span of 9 bases. The CDR3 is CAISEGGGSGANVLTF. Here the CDR3 DNA reads TGTGCCATCAGTGAAGGGGGGGGCTCTGGGGCCAACGTCCTGACTTTC.

V gene TRBV23-1 combines with J gene TRBJ1-5; TRBD1 aligns across 7 bases. TRBV23-1 is labeled an ORF, and its function is uncertain. This CDR3 spans 17 amino acids. The V gene end was trimmed by 2 bases and the J gene end by 4 bases; junction bases not matched to a gene: 11. CDR3 sequence reads: CASSQVYRGGRNQPQHF. The CDR3 nucleotides read TGCGCCAGCAGTCAAGTGTACAGGGGTGGGAGGAATCAGCCCCAGCATTTT.

CDR3 sequence: CASSPTTDTEAFF. CDR3 DNA: TGCGCCAGCAGTCCTACTACGGACACTGAAGCTTTCTTT. The chain carries TRBV5-1 and TRBJ1-1; D not resolved. Trimming shortened V by 5 bases and J by 3 bases, and 11 bases separated the two germline ends. The CDR3 has 13 residues. The germline V gene encodes CDR1 SGHRS and CDR2 YFSETQ.

The V call is TRBV6-5, the J call TRBJ1-1; D may be TRBD1 (6 bases). CDR3 size: 13 residues. Germline V lookup: CDR1 MNHEY, CDR2 SVGAGI. Trimming took 5 bases from V and 4 from J, leaving 11 bases between them. The CDR3 nucleotides read TGTGCCAGCAGTCACAGGGTGGCCACTGAAGCTTTCTTT. Its protein is CASSHRVATEAFF.

The chain joins TRBV19 to TRBJ2-7, with D possibly being TRBD1 or TRBD2 (6 bases each). Trimming took off 5 bases at V and 4 bases at J, with 12 bases between the two ends. From germline, CDR1 is LNHDA and CDR2 SQIVND (reference sequence). The CDR3 consists of 13 residues. Here the CDR3 reads CASSLGGLYEQYF. The CDR3 DNA follows: TGTGCCAGTAGTCTAGGGGGGCTATACGAGCAGTACTTC.

CDR3 coding DNA: TGTGCCAGCAGCGGGGGGAGCGGGCCCTCCGACTATGGCTACACCTTC. Translation: CASSGGSGPSDYGYTF. The V call is TRBV9, the J call TRBJ1-2; a weak D match, TRBD1 (5 bases). The V and J ends lost 3 bases and 3 bases respectively, with 18 bases between them. CDR1 is SGDLS, CDR2 YYNGEE, per germline. The CDR3 contains 16 residues.

The rearrangement joins TRBV4-3 to TRBJ1-2, with 8 bases that match TRBD1. CDR3 length: 15 residues. Germline V CDR1 and CDR2: LGHNA, YSLEER. The V segment lost 1 base and the J segment 7 bases; nucleotides outside the gene matches: 8. The CDR3 spells CASSQAADRASGYTF. In nucleotides, the CDR3 is TGCGCCAGCAGCCAAGCCGCGGACAGGGCTAGTGGCTACACCTTC.

The chain couples TRBV10-2 to TRBJ2-1; 8 positions agree with TRBD1. The germline CDR1 and CDR2 sequences are WSHSY and SAAADI. With 4 bases clipped from V and 0 bases from J, the junction kept 5 bases outside the gene matches. The CDR3 loop spans 16 amino acids. The CDR3 here is CASSVRTGSSYNEQFF. The CDR3 coding sequence is TGCGCCAGCAGTGTTAGGACAGGGAGCTCCTACAATGAGCAGTTCTTC.

This chain links TRBV5-1 with TRBJ2-7; 9 bases agree with TRBD1. The CDR3 has 15 residues. Germline lookup yields CDR1 SGHRS and CDR2 YFSETQ. The ends lost 2 bases at V and 1 base at J; junction bases unmatched: 4. The CDR3 DNA follows: TGCGCCAGCAGCTTTAAAGGGACAGGGTCCTACGAGCAGTACTTC. Its protein product is CASSFKGTGSYEQYF.

The V gene is TRBV19, the J gene TRBJ1-2, with TRBD1 matching 8 bases. In germline, CDR1 is LNHDA, CDR2 SQIVND (reference sequence). The CDR3 sequence is 14 residues long. Trimming took 3 bases from V and 4 from J; bases not matched to a gene: 4. The CDR3 DNA sequence: TGTGCCAGTAGTATGGGACAGGCAGCCTATGGCTACACCTTC. This gives the protein CASSMGQAAYGYTF. The complete variable domain, with remaining parts taken from reference TRBV19 and TRBJ1-2, reads DGGITQSPKYLFRKEGQNVTLSCEQNLNHDAMYWYRQDPGQGLRLIYYSQIVNDFQKGDIAEGYSVSREKKESFPLTVTSAQKNPTAFYLCASSMGQAAYGYTFGSGTRLTVV.